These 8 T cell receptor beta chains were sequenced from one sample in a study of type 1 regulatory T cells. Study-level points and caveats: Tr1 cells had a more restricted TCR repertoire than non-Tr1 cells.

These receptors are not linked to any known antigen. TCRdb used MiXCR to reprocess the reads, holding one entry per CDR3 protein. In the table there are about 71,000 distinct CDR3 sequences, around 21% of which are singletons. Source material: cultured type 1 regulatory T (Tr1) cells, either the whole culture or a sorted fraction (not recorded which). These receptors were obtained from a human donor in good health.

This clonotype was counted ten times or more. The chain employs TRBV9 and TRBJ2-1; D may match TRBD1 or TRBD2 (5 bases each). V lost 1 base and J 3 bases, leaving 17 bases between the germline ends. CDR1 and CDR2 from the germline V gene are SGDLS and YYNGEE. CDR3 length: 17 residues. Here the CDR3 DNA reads TGTGCCAGCAGCGTATTTTCACGGGGCGAGGTCTACAATGAGCAGTTCTTC. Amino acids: CASSVFSRGEVYNEQFF.

The CDR3 coding sequence is TGTGCCAGCAGTTACTCTCCGGGGCGAGATTCACCCCTCCACTTT. This translates into CASSYSPGRDSPLHF. The chain employs TRBV6-6 and TRBJ1-6, with D perhaps TRBD1 (5 bases). V was pared by 0 bases and J by 8 bases, with 11 bases between. The CDR3 loop spans 15 amino acids. CDR1 and CDR2 (germline): MNHNY, SVGAGI (reference sequence).

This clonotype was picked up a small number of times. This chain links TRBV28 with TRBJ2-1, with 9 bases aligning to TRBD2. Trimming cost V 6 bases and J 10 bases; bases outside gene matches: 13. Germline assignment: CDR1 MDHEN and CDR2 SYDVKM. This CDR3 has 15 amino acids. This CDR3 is CASSLGVAGALEQFF. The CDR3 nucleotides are TGTGCCAGCAGCCTCGGGGTAGCGGGAGCTCTCGAGCAGTTCTTC. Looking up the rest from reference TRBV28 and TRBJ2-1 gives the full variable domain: DVKVTQSSRYLVKRTGEKVFLECVQDMDHENMFWYRQDPGLGLRLIYFSYDVKMKEKGDIPEGYSVSREKKERFSLILESASTNQTSMYLCASSLGVAGALEQFFGPGTRLTVL.

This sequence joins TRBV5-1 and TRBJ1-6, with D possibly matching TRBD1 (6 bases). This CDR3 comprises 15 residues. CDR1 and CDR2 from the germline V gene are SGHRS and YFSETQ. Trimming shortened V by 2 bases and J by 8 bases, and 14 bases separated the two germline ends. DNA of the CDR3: TGCGCCAGCAGCTTACAGGCGGGGGCAGATTCACCCCTCCACTTT. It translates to CASSLQAGADSPLHF.

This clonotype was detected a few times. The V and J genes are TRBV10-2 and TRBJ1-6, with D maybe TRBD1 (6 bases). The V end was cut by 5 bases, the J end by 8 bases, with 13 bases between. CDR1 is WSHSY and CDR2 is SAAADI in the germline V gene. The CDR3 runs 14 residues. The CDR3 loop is CASSLGQLYSPLHF. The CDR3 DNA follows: TGCGCCAGCAGTCTAGGACAGCTCTATTCACCCCTCCACTTT.

The CDR3 DNA reads as TGTGCCAGCGGGGAGGTCGAGTTAACTTCACCCCTCCACTTT. Protein sequence: CASGEVELTSPLHF. The chain has TRBV9 and TRBJ1-6; D is unresolved. V dropped 7 bases and J dropped 9 bases, with 17 bases sitting between them. The germline V gene encodes CDR1 SGDLS and CDR2 YYNGEE. The CDR3 spans 14 residues.

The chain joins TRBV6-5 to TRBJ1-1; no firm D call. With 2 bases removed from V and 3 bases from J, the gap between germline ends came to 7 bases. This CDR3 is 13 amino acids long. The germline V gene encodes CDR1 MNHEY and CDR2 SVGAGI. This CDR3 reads CASSYVEDTEAFF. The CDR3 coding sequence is TGTGCCAGCAGTTACGTGGAGGACACTGAAGCTTTCTTT.

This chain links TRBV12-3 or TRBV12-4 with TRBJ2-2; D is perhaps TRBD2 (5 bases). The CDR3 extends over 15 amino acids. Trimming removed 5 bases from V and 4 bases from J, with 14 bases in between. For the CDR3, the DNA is TGTGCCAGCAGTCCAACTAAAAGCGGCACCGGGGAGCTGTTTTTT. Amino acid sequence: CASSPTKSGTGELFF.